These 8 T cell receptor beta chains were sequenced from one sample in a study of beta chain features in type 1 diabetes. Expressed TCRB transcripts were sequenced, since all the RNA that had been isolated was reverse transcribed. Using immunoSEQ multiplex PCR, the repertoire was profiled, and TCRdb retains in-frame clones only, with some absent. This table has fewer than 500,000 clones, 14% appearing once. Sequenced material: naive CD4+ T cells from blood. Receptor source: a man between 25 and 39 years old in good health.

This clone was detected ten times or more. The rearrangement links TRBV10-3 to TRBJ2-3; D is uncertain. This CDR3 spans 12 amino acids. Trimming pared 4 bases from V and 1 base from J, leaving 3 bases between. Germline V gives CDR1 ENHRY, CDR2 SYGVKD. The CDR3 region has the DNA TGTGCCATCAGTGGACGCACAGATACGCAGTATTTT. Protein product: CAISGRTDTQYF.

In the case of this clone: The sample holds other DNA sequences that translate to the same CDR3. The chain carries TRBV7-2 and TRBJ2-7; the D gene is possibly TRBD1 (5 bases). From germline, CDR1 is SGHTA and CDR2 FQGNSA. Trimming stripped 5 bases from V and 4 bases from J, with 9 bases between. The CDR3 sequence is 12 residues long. The CDR3 nucleotides read TGTGCCAGCAGCCTCTCAGGGTACGAGCAGTACTTC. Translating gives CASSLSGYEQYF.

This clone was seen a few times. The V gene is TRBV7-9, the J gene TRBJ2-1, with 7 bases aligning to TRBD1. Germline V CDR1 and CDR2: SEHNR, FQNEAQ (reference sequence). Trimming removed 5 bases from V and 0 bases from J; junction bases left unmatched: 4. The length of the CDR3 is 15 residues. In nucleotides, the CDR3 is TGTGCCAGCAGCCCCGGACAGGTCTCCTACAATGAGCAGTTCTTC. Protein sequence: CASSPGQVSYNEQFF.

This clone was counted a few times. The chain links TRBV30 to TRBJ2-1; D perhaps matches TRBD2 (5 bases). V was shortened by 1 base and J by 4 bases, with 11 bases between the two germline ends. The CDR3 has 14 residues. CDR1 is GTSNPN, CDR2 SVGIG, per germline (reference sequence). CDR3 in amino acids: CAWSGRAGYNEQFF. The CDR3 coding sequence is TGTGCCTGGAGTGGAAGGGCGGGTTACAATGAGCAGTTCTTC.

This clone was observed a handful of times. The chain couples TRBV5-1 to TRBJ2-6; 9 bases agree with TRBD1. The germline V gene has CDR1 SGHRS and CDR2 YFSETQ. The CDR3 sequence is 18 residues long. V gave up 3 bases and J gave up 2 bases; unmatched junction bases: 9. The CDR3 DNA sequence: TGCGCCAGCAGCTCGACCGGGACAGGGTCCGCTGGGGCCAACGTCCTGACTTTC. The encoded protein is CASSSTGTGSAGANVLTF.

This clone was counted many times. This chain uses TRBV7-9 with TRBJ2-1, with 9 bases lining up with TRBD2. This CDR3 is 15 amino acids long. The J segment lost 8 bases and the V segment lost 2 bases, leaving 7 bases of the junction unmatched. Germline CDR1 SEHNR, CDR2 FQNEAQ (reference sequence). In DNA, the CDR3 is TGTGCCAGCAGCTTACAACTAGCGGGCTGGGATGAGCAGTTCTTC. It translates to CASSLQLAGWDEQFF.

This clone was picked up many times. This chain uses TRBV7-9 with TRBJ2-5; D uncertain. CDR3 length equals 13 residues. The V end was cut by 8 bases, the J end by 2 bases, with 12 bases between. CDR1 and CDR2 from the germline V gene are SEHNR and FQNEAQ (reference sequence). CDR3 loop: CASSPWPQETQYF. CDR3 bases: TGTGCCAGCTCCCCGTGGCCTCAAGAGACCCAGTACTTC.

This clone was recorded a few times. This rearrangement joins TRBV11-2 to TRBJ2-3, with a weak D call TRBD2 (6 bases). Per germline, CDR1 SGHAT and CDR2 FQNNGV. This CDR3 has 16 amino acids. Trimming took off 3 bases at V and 0 bases at J, with 13 bases between the two ends. The CDR3 DNA sequence: TGTGCCAGCAGCTTGTCCCCTGGACTAAGCACAGATACGCAGTATTTT. Its translation is CASSLSPGLSTDTQYF.